This T cell receptor beta chain was obtained from a study of PD-1 blockade in classical Hodgkin lymphoma. Study background: It was nivolumab at 3 mg/kg, given intravenously every 2 weeks, that patients received.

Sequencing used immunoSEQ multiplex PCR; TCRdb keeps in-frame clones, though not all of them. The table includes about 44,000 clones, 66% detected once. Germline V gene lookup returns CDR1 KGHSH and CDR2 LQKENI. The CDR3 has 13 amino acids. Deletions cut 3 bases from V and 6 bases from J, with 12 bases between. The study's findings and limits: It was reported that newly diagnosed patients had less baseline TCR diversity than healthy donors. Significantly greater TCR diversity emerged by C4D1 in CD4+ cells but not CD8+ cells.

Time point described: cycle 4 day 1 (C4D1), after 5 to 7 weeks of nivolumab. Each patient relapsed following autologous stem cell transplantation, and prior brentuximab vedotin exposure differed. Best overall response was complete response, partial response or progressive disease in these relapsed/refractory classical Hodgkin lymphoma patients. For this clone: Its specificity is unknown. Additional DNA sequences in this sample encode the identical CDR3.

The chain uses TRBV18 and TRBJ2-7, with a possible D match to TRBD1 (7 bases). The sequencing used peripheral blood mononuclear cells (PBMCs), collected before the fourth cycle of nivolumab. The receptor was derived from a human donor with classical Hodgkin lymphoma. DNA of the CDR3: TGTGCCAGCTCACCTCTCCAGGGGGGCGAGCAGTACTTC. Amino acids: CASSPLQGGEQYF.